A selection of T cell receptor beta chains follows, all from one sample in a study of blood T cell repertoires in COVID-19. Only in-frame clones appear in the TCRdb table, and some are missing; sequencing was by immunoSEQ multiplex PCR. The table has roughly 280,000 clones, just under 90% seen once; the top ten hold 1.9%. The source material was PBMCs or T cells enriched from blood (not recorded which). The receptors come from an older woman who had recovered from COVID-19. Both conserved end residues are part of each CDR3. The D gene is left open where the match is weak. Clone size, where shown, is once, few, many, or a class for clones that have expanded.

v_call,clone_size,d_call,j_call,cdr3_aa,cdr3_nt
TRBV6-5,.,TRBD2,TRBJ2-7,CASSYFPGTGREQYF,TGTGCCAGCAGTTACTTTCCCGGGACCGGGAGGGAGCAGTACTTC
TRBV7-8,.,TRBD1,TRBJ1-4,CASSQIMSGGGEKLFF,TGTGCCAGCAGCCAAATAATGTCAGGGGGTGGGGAAAAACTGTTTTTT
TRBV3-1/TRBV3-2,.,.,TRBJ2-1,CASSPGTKDNEQFF,TGTGCCAGCAGCCCAGGCACCAAGGACAATGAGCAGTTCTTC
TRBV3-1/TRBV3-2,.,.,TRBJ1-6,CASTSSYNSPLHF,TGTGCCAGCACCTCCTCCTATAATTCACCCCTCCACTTT
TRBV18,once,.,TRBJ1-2,CASSPPSWNYGYTF,TGTGCCAGCTCACCGCCGAGTTGGAACTATGGCTACACCTTC
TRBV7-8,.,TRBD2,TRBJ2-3,CASTPGGGVGTDTQYF,TGTGCCAGCACCCCGGGCGGGGGGGTGGGCACAGATACGCAGTATTTT
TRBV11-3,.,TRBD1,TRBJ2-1,CASSPRTGGINNEQFF,TGTGCCAGCAGCCCCCGGACAGGGGGCATAAACAATGAGCAGTTCTTC
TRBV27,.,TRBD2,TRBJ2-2,CASSFFTLSGGLNTGELFF,TGTGCCAGCAGTTTCTTCACGCTTAGCGGGGGGTTGAACACCGGGGAGCTGTTTTTT
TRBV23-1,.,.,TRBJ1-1,CASSQDRATGENTEAFF,TGCGCCAGCAGTCAAGACCGGGCCACCGGGGAGAACACTGAAGCTTTCTTT
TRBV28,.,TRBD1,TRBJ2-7,CASRGQGLTYEQYF,TGTGCCAGCAGGGGACAGGGGCTAACCTACGAGCAGTACTTC
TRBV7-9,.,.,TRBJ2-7,CASSPPDRIEQYF,TGTGCCAGCAGCCCTCCCGACAGGATCGAGCAGTACTTC
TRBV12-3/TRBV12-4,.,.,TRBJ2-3,CASSPTRADTQYF,TGTGCCAGCAGCCCCACCCGGGCAGATACGCAGTATTTT
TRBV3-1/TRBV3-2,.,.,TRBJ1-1,CASSQTENTEAFF,TGTGCCAGCAGCCAGACAGAGAACACTGAAGCTTTCTTT
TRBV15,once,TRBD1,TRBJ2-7,CATSSMTGDDEQYF,TGTGCCACCAGCAGCATGACAGGGGATGACGAGCAGTACTTC
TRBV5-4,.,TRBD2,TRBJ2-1,CASSFSSGRLSYNEQFF,TGTGCCAGCAGCTTCTCTAGCGGGAGGCTTTCCTACAATGAGCAGTTCTTC
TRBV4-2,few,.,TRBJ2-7,CASSPIDSQGSYEQYF,TGTGCCAGCAGTCCCATCGACAGCCAGGGCTCCTACGAGCAGTACTTC
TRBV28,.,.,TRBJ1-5,CAVGGAANSNQPQHF,TGTGCCGTTGGTGGGGCAGCTAATAGCAATCAGCCCCAGCATTTT
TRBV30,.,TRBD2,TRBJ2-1,CAWSIPTSYDEQFF,TGTGCCTGGAGCATTCCGACTAGCTACGATGAGCAGTTCTTC
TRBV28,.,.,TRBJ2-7,CASSPGSAYEQYF,TGTGCCAGCAGTCCGGGATCGGCCTACGAGCAGTACTTC
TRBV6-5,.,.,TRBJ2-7,CASSYQGIVHEQYF,TGTGCCAGCAGTTACCAGGGGATAGTCCACGAGCAGTACTTC
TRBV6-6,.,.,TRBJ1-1,CASRAGLNTEAFF,TGTGCCAGCAGGGCGGGGCTTAACACTGAAGCTTTCTTT
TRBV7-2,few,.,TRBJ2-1,CASSLVSSREQFF,TGTGCCAGCAGCTTAGTTAGCTCTCGGGAGCAGTTCTTC
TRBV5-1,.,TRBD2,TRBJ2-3,CASTGLAGAQLEQDTQYF,TGCGCCAGTACCGGACTAGCGGGGGCCCAGCTGGAACAAGATACGCAGTATTTT
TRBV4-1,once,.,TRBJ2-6,CASSQPLANVLTF,TGCGCCAGCAGCCAACCCCTGGCCAACGTCCTGACTTTC
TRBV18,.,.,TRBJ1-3,CASSPGDYLTGNTIYF,TGTGCCAGCTCACCAGGGGACTACTTGACTGGAAACACCATATATTTT
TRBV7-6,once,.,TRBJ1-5,CASSLDPDGSQPQHF,TGTGCCAGCAGCTTAGACCCGGACGGGAGTCAGCCCCAGCATTTT
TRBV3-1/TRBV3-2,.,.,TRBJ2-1,CASSQKTRNNEQFF,TGTGCCAGCAGCCAAAAGACTAGAAACAATGAGCAGTTCTTC
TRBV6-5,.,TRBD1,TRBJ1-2,CARPGTGGFYGYTF,TGTGCCAGACCCGGGACAGGGGGTTTCTATGGCTACACCTTC
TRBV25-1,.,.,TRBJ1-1,CASSIQQGNLEAFF,TGTGCCAGCAGTATTCAGCAGGGCAACCTTGAAGCTTTCTTT
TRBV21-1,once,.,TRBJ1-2,CASSFGHTNYGYTF,TGTGCCAGCAGCTTTGGACACACTAACTATGGCTACACCTTC
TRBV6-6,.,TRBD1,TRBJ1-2,CASRPGGQAYGYTF,TGTGCCAGCAGGCCAGGCGGACAGGCATATGGCTACACCTTC
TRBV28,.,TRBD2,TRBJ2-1,CASSLGLAGPNNEQFF,TGTGCCAGCAGTTTAGGTCTAGCGGGCCCTAACAATGAGCAGTTCTTC
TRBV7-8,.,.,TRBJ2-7,CASSQTGQGPYEQYF,TGTGCCAGCAGCCAGACGGGCCAGGGCCCATACGAGCAGTACTTC
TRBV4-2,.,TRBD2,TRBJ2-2,CASREGTSGTGELFF,TGTGCCAGTAGAGAGGGGACTAGCGGGACGGGGGAGCTGTTTTTT
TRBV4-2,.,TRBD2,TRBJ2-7,CASSQDGLAGRYEQYF,TGTGCCAGCAGCCAAGATGGGCTAGCGGGGCGCTACGAGCAGTACTTC
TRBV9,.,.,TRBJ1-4,CASSVRGVGEKLFF,TGTGCCAGCAGCGTACGGGGTGTGGGTGAAAAACTGTTTTTT
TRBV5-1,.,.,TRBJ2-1,CASSLGASEYNEQFF,TGCGCCAGCAGCTTGGGGGCTAGCGAATACAATGAGCAGTTCTTC
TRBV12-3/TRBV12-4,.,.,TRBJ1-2,CASSFALGGGYTF,TGTGCCAGCAGTTTTGCGCTTGGGGGAGGGTACACCTTC
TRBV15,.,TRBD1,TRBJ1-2,CATSRDRQGYTF,TGTGCCACCAGCAGAGACCGACAGGGGTACACCTTC
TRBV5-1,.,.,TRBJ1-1,CASRGGGPTYMTEAFF,TGCGCCAGCAGGGGAGGGGGACCGACCTATATGACTGAAGCTTTCTTT
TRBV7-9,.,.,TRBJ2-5,CASSRTVEETQYF,TGTGCCAGCAGCAGGACAGTTGAAGAGACCCAGTACTTC
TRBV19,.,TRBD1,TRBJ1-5,CASRDSVNQPQHF,TGTGCCAGCCGGGACAGTGTTAATCAGCCCCAGCATTTT
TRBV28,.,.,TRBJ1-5,CASDRTAGSNQPQHF,TGTGCCAGCGACCGGACAGCTGGGAGCAATCAGCCCCAGCATTTT
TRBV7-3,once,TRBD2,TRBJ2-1,CASSLAGTSGFNEQFF,TGTGCCAGCAGCCTAGCCGGGACTAGCGGCTTCAATGAGCAGTTCTTC